Included here is one TCR beta chain sequence, with context. The antigen is not known. This library used 300 to 450 ng RNA and molecular barcoded adaptors spanning alpha/delta and beta/gamma chains. MiXCR, applied by TCRdb to the reads, yields one record per CDR3 protein. The sample shows more than 55,000 distinct CDR3 sequences, 20% to 25% of them seen only once. The CDR3 is 14 amino acids. V lost 4 bases to trimming and J lost 4 bases, with 14 bases between them. Per germline, CDR1 SGHNT and CDR2 YYREEE (reference sequence). This specimen comes from a study of read filtering for tumor transcriptome and immune sequencing. Overall study results and limits: Single-read clonotypes: 80% to 90% of IR-seq clonotypes (roughly 4% of reads), around three quarters of RNA-seq clonotypes (around 48% of reads).

This chain joins TRBV5-4 and TRBJ2-5; no clear D gene. The sequence was obtained from a donor at least 40 years old with multiple myeloma. The sequencing sample was made of a population of CD138-negative cells sorted from bone marrow. The chain's CDR3 is CASSPTTGRETQYF. The CDR3, as DNA: TGTGCCAGCAGCCCCACGACTGGCAGAGAGACCCAGTACTTC.